Listed here is a single T cell receptor (beta chain). What it binds is unknown. The data derive from a study of radiotherapy plus CTLA-4 blockade in lung cancer. For the study at large: Objective responses emerged in around a sixth of patients, and 30% to 40% attained disease control. Study findings and constraints: Best predicting response, reportedly, were early blood T cell clone dynamics, with interferon-beta.

The table came from immunoSEQ multiplex PCR; TCRdb's copy has only in-frame clones and leaves some out. The sample shows about 40,000 clones, more than 65% of them seen only once. Trimming removed 6 bases at V and 0 bases at J, with 17 bases between. CDR1 and CDR2 (germline): WSHSY, SAAADI. The CDR3 sequence is 16 residues long. The source material was peripheral blood, sampled from a patient treated with radiotherapy plus ipilimumab. This receptor was obtained from a human donor with non-small cell lung cancer who had stable disease on radiotherapy plus ipilimumab. This rearrangement joins TRBV10-2 to TRBJ1-1; tentative D call: TRBD1 (5 bases). CDR3 loop: CASSEAGLRVNTEAFF. The CDR3 DNA follows: TGCGCCAGCAGCGAGGCAGGGCTACGGGTGAACACTGAAGCTTTCTTT.